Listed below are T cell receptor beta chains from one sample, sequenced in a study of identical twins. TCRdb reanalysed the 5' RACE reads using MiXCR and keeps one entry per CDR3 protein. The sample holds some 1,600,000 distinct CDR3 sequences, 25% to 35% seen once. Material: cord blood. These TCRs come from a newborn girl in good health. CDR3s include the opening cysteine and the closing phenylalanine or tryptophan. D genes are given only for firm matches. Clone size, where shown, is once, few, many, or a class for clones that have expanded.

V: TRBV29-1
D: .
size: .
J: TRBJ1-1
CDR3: CSVEGGKGVGWNTEAFF
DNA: TGCAGCGTTGAAGGGGGGAAGGGGGTTGGATGGAACACTGAAGCTTTCTTT

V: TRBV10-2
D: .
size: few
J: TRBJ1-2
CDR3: CASSDVGGYTF
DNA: TGCGCCAGCAGTGATGTTGGTGGCTACACCTTC

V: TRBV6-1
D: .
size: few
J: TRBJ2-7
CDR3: CASSELASATYEQYF
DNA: TGTGCCAGCAGTGAACTGGCTAGCGCTACCTACGAGCAGTACTTC

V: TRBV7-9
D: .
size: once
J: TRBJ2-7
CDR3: CASSLVSQSYEQYF
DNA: TGTGCCAGCAGCTTAGTCTCACAGTCCTACGAGCAGTACTTC

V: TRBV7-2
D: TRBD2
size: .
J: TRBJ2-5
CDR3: CASSLSRLAGVRETQYF
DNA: TGTGCCAGCAGCTTAAGTCGCCTAGCGGGGGTCCGGGAGACCCAGTACTTC

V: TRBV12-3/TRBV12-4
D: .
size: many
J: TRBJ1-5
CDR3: CASSFSGQPQHF
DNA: TGTGCCAGCAGCTTTTCGGGTCAGCCCCAGCATTTT

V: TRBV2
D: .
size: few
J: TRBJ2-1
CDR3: CASSEEPQQFF
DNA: TGTGCCAGCAGTGAAGAGCCCCAGCAGTTCTTC

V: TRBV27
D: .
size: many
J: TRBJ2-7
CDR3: CASSLQGHPVDEQYF
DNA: TGTGCCAGCAGTTTACAGGGGCATCCGGTCGACGAGCAGTACTTC

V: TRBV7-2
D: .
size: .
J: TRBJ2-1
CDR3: CASSRMVVNEQFF
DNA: TGTGCCAGCAGCCGCATGGTGGTCAATGAGCAGTTCTTC

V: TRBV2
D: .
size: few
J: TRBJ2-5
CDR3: CASKNREYETQYF
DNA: TGTGCCAGCAAAAACAGGGAGTACGAGACCCAGTACTTC

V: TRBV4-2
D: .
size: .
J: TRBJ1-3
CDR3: CASSQVPQGLGSTIYF
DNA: TGTGCCAGCAGCCAAGTTCCCCAGGGGCTTGGAAGCACCATATATTTT

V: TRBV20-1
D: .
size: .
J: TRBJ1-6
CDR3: CSARPSGSRSPLHF
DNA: TGCAGTGCTCGGCCCTCTGGGTCACGGTCACCCCTCCACTTT

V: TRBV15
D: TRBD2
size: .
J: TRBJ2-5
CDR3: CATSSPGNSGDQETQYF
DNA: TGTGCCACCAGCAGCCCTGGGAATAGCGGGGACCAAGAGACCCAGTACTTC

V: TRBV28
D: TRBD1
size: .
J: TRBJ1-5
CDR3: CASIMDRGNQPQHF
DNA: TGTGCCAGCATTATGGACAGGGGCAACCAGCCCCAGCATTTT

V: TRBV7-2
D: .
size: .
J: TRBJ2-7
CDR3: CASSLEGISGPYEQYF
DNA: TGTGCCAGCAGCTTAGAAGGGATTAGCGGACCCTACGAGCAGTACTTC

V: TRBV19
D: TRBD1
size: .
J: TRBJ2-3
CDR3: CASSIGQGATDTQYF
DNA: TGTGCCAGTAGTATAGGTCAGGGGGCTACAGATACGCAGTATTTT

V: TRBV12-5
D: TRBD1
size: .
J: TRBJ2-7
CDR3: CASGLLDRGPFYEQYF
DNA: TGTGCTAGTGGTTTGTTGGACAGGGGACCCTTCTACGAGCAGTACTTC

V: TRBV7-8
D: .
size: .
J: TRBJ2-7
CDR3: CASSFRRIYSYEQYF
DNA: TGTGCCAGCAGCTTCCGCAGGATTTACTCCTACGAGCAGTACTTC

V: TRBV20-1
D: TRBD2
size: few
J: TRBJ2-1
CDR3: CSASRPSGGYEQFF
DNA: TGCAGTGCTAGCAGGCCTAGCGGGGGGTATGAGCAGTTCTTC

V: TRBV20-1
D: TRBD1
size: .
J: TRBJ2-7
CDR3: CSAQRDRIHEQYF
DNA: TGCAGTGCACAACGGGACAGGATCCACGAGCAGTACTTC

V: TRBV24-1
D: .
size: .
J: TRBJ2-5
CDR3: CATSRGSWETQYF
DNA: TGTGCCACCAGTCGGGGTTCGTGGGAGACCCAGTACTTC

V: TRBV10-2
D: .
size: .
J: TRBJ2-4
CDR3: CASSETTAKNIQYF
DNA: TGCGCCAGCAGTGAAACGACAGCTAAAAACATTCAGTACTTC

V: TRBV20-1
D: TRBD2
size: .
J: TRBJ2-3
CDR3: CSARGGGKQYF
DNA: TGCAGTGCTAGGGGCGGGGGAAAACAGTATTTT

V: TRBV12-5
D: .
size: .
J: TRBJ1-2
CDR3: CASGLNNYGYTF
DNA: TGTGCTAGTGGTTTGAACAACTATGGCTACACCTTC

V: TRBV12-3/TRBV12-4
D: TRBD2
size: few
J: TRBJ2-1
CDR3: CASTYSGGRNNEQFF
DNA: TGTGCCAGCACCTATAGCGGGGGGAGAAACAATGAGCAGTTCTTC

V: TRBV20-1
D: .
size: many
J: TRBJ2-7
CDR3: CSARVPSTYEQYF
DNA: TGCAGTGCTAGGGTACCGTCAACCTACGAGCAGTACTTC

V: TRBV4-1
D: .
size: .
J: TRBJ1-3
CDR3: CASSQPTGTGNTIYF
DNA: TGCGCCAGCAGCCAACCCACAGGGACTGGAAACACCATATATTTT

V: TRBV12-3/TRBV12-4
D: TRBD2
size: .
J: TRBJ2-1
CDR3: CASSFSQLAGEGSYNEQFF
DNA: TGTGCCAGCAGTTTTTCCCAGCTAGCGGGAGAAGGTTCCTACAATGAGCAGTTCTTC

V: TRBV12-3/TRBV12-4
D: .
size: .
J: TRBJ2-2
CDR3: CASSPRRVTGELFF
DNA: TGTGCCAGCAGTCCCCGAAGAGTCACCGGGGAGCTGTTTTTT

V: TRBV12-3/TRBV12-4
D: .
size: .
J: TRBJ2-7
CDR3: CASSFYGPGQSYEQYF
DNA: TGTGCCAGCAGTTTTTATGGCCCCGGACAGTCCTACGAGCAGTACTTC

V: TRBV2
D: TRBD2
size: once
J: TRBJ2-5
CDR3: CASKGLAGIFGEQYF
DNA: TGTGCCAGCAAGGGCCTAGCGGGGATATTTGGTGAGCAGTACTTC

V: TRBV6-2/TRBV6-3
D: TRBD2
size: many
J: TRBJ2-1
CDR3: CASRNTGTSPEQFF
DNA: TGTGCCAGCAGAAATACCGGGACTAGCCCTGAGCAGTTCTTC

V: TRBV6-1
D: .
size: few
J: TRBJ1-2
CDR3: CASSEAALGTYGYTF
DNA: TGTGCCAGCAGTGAAGCTGCGTTAGGAACCTATGGCTACACCTTC

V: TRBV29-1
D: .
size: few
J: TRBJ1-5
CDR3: CSAKWEAGQPQHF
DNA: TGCAGCGCGAAATGGGAGGCGGGTCAGCCCCAGCATTTT

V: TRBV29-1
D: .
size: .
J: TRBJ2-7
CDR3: CSARDRRRGYYEQYF
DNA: TGCAGCGCCAGAGACCGTCGGAGGGGATATTACGAGCAGTACTTC

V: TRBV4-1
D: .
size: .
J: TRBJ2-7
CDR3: CASSQVQSSYNEQYF
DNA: TGCGCCAGCAGCCAAGTCCAGAGCTCCTACAATGAGCAGTACTTC

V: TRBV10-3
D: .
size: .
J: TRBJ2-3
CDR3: CATSESKAADTQYF
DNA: TGTGCCACCAGTGAGTCGAAGGCTGCAGATACGCAGTATTTT

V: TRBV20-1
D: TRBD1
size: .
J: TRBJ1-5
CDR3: CSASPQGHPNQPQHF
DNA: TGCAGTGCTAGCCCACAGGGGCACCCTAATCAGCCCCAGCATTTT

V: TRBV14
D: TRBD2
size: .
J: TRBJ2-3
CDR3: CASSQASGQIRTDTQYF
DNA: TGTGCCAGCAGCCAAGCTAGCGGTCAGATCCGCACAGATACGCAGTATTTT

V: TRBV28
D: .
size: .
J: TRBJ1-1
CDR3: CASRPPRLGMNTEAFF
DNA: TGTGCCAGCAGGCCCCCCCGGTTAGGGATGAACACTGAAGCTTTCTTT